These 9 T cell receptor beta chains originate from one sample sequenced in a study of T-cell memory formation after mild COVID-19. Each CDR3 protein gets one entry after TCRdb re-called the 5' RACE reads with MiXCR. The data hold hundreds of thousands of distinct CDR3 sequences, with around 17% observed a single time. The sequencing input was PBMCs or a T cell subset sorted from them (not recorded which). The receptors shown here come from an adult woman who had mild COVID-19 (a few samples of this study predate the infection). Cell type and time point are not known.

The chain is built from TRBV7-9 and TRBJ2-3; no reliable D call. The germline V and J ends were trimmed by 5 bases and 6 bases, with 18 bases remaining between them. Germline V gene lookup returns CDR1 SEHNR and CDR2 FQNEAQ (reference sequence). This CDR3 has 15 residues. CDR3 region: CASSPPGQEQDTQYF. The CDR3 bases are TGTGCCAGCAGCCCTCCTGGGCAGGAGCAGGATACGCAGTATTTT.

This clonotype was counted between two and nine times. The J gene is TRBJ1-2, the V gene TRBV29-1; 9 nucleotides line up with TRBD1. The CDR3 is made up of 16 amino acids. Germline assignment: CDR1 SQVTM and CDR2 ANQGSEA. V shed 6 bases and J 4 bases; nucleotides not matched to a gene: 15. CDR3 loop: CSVSFATGGASYGYTF. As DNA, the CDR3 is TGCAGCGTCTCCTTCGCCACAGGGGGCGCAAGCTATGGCTACACCTTC.

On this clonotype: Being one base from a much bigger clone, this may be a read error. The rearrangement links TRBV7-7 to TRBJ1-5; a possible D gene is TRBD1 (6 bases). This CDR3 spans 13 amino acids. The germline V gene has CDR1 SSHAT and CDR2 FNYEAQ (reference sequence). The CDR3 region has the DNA TGTGACAGCAGCCAGGGGCAGGGTCAGCCCCAGCATTTT. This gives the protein CDSSQGQGQPQHF. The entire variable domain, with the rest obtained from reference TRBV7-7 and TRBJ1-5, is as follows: GAGVSQSPRYKVTKRGQDVTLRCDPISSHATLYWYQQALGQGPEFLTYFNYEAQPDKSGLPSDRFSAERPEGSISTLTIQRTEQRDSAMYRCDSSQGQGQPQHFGDGTRLSIL.

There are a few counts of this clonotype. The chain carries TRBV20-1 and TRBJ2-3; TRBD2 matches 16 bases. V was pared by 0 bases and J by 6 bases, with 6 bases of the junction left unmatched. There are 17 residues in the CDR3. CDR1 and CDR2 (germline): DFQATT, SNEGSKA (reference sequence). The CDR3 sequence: CSARDLGLAGGKDTQYF. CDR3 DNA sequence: TGCAGTGCTAGAGATCTGGGACTAGCGGGAGGGAAGGATACGCAGTATTTT.

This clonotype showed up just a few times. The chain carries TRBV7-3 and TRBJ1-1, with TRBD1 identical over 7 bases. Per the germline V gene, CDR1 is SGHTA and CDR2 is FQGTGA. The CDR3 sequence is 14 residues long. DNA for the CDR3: TGTCGTGGGGGGACAGCCTCCCGAAGCACTGAAGCTTTCTTT. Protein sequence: CRGGTASRSTEAFF. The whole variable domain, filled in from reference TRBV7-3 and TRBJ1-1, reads GAGVSQTPSNKVTEKGKYVELRCDPISGHTALYWYRQSLGQGPEFLIYFQGTGAADDSGLPNDRFFAVRPEGSVSTLKIQRTERGDSAVYLCRGGTASRSTEAFFGQGTRLTVV.

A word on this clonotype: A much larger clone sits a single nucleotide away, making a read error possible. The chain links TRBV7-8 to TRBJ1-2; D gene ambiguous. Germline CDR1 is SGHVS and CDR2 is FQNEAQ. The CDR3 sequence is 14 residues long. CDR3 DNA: TGTGCCAGCAGCTTAGGGGCAGCTAACTGTGGCTACACCTTC. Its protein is CASSLGAANCGYTF.

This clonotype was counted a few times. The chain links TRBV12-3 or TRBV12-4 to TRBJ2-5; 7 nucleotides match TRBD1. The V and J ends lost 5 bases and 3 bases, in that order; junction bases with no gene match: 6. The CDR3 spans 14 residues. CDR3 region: CASSKGTVEETQYF. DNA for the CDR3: TGTGCCAGCAGTAAAGGGACAGTAGAAGAGACCCAGTACTTC.

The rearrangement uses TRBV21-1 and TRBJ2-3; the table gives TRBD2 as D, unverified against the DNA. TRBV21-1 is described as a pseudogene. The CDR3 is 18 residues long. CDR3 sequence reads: CASSKSRFKLAGGDTQYF. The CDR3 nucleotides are TGTGCCAGCAGCAAATCCCGGTTTAAACTAGCGGGAGGAGATACGCAGTATTTT.

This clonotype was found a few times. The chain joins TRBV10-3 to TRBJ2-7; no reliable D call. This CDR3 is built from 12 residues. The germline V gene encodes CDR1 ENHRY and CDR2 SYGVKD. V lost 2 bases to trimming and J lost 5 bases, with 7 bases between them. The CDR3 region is CAISEPADEQYF. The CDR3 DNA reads TGTGCCATCAGTGAGCCCGCGGACGAGCAGTACTTC.